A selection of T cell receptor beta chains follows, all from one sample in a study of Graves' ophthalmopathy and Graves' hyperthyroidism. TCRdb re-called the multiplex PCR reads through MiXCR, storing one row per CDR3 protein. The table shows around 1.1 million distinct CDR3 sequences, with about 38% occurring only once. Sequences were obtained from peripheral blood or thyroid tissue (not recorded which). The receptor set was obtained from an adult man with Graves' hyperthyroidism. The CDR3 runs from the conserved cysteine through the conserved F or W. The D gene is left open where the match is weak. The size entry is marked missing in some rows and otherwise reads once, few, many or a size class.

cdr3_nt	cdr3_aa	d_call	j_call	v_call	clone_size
TGTGCCAGCGCCCGCGGGGCAGGCGGGGAGCTGTTTTTT	CASARGAGGELFF	.	TRBJ2-2	TRBV2	.
TGTGCCAGCACCTCCCTATGGGGACAGCTAAATCAGCCCCAGCATTTT	CASTSLWGQLNQPQHF	TRBD1	TRBJ1-5	TRBV12-3/TRBV12-4	many
TGCGCCAGCATCCGCTCCCCCAATCAGCCCCAGCATTTT	CASIRSPNQPQHF	.	TRBJ1-5	TRBV7-3	.
TGTGCCACCAGCAGAGACAGCGGCCGCCATTACTACGAGCAGTACTTC	CATSRDSGRHYYEQYF	.	TRBJ2-7	TRBV15	many
TGTGCCAGCTCACCACTGAAACGGCCAGAGGAAAAACTGTTTTTT	CASSPLKRPEEKLFF	.	TRBJ1-4	TRBV18	.
TGCGCCAGCAGCTCGGCCCTTAGACAGAAGGACTATAGCAATCAGCCCCAGCATTTT	CASSSALRQKDYSNQPQHF	.	TRBJ1-5	TRBV5-1	.
TGCGCCAGCACCTTGGGAGGGGCCGGGACTGAAGCTTTCTTT	CASTLGGAGTEAFF	.	TRBJ1-1	TRBV5-1	many
TGCAGTGCTACACCGGGACAGCGATTTGAGGGCTATGGCTACACCTTC	CSATPGQRFEGYGYTF	TRBD1	TRBJ1-2	TRBV20-1	many
TGCAGTGCTAGAGTCCACAAAATCAGCTACGAGCAGTACTTC	CSARVHKISYEQYF	.	TRBJ2-7	TRBV20-1	.
TGTGCCAGCAGCACCGGGCAAGATTCACCCCTCCACTTT	CASSTGQDSPLHF	.	TRBJ1-6	TRBV9	many
TGCAGCGTTCGGACTAGGGAGTCGGAGACCCAGTACTTC	CSVRTRESETQYF	TRBD2	TRBJ2-5	TRBV29-1	.
TGTGCCATCAGTGGGAGACAGGGGGCTCGGGTCCTGACTTTC	CAISGRQGARVLTF	TRBD1	TRBJ2-6	TRBV10-3	many
TGCAGCGTTGCACATCAGGGAGGGACAGGGGGTCCGACAACCGTATGCTACACCTTC	CSVAHQGGTGGPTTVCYTF	TRBD1	TRBJ1-2	TRBV29-1	.
TGTGCCAGCAGCGACAGGGTTGCGAACACTGAAGCTTTCTTT	CASSDRVANTEAFF	TRBD1	TRBJ1-1	TRBV5-6	.
TGTGCCAGCAGCGACGTTGGGCTAGCGGGTAAAGAGACCCAGTACTTC	CASSDVGLAGKETQYF	TRBD2	TRBJ2-5	TRBV7-2	.
TGTGCCAGTAGTATAGAAGGGAATCGGGAAAAACTGTTTTTT	CASSIEGNREKLFF	.	TRBJ1-4	TRBV19	.
TGCAGTGCTAGAGGGCCTTCCTACGGGCAGTACTTC	CSARGPSYGQYF	.	TRBJ2-7	TRBV20-1	few
TGTGCCAGTAGGAATTTGGCCTCGGATGAGCAGTTCTTC	CASRNLASDEQFF	.	TRBJ2-1	TRBV19	.
TGTGCCACCTCGTTGATGGTCCGGGGCGAGCAGTACTTC	CATSLMVRGEQYF	.	TRBJ2-7	TRBV7-8	many
TGTGCCAGCGGAGACAAGGACAGGGGGCATGGAAACACCATATATTTT	CASGDKDRGHGNTIYF	TRBD1	TRBJ1-3	TRBV5-4	few
TGTGCCAGCAGCCCCAGCTTCCTGGGAGGAAACACCATATATTTT	CASSPSFLGGNTIYF	.	TRBJ1-3	TRBV2	.
TGTGCCAGCAGTTACCATGCCGAGAACACTGAAGCTTTCTTT	CASSYHAENTEAFF	.	TRBJ1-1	TRBV25-1	.
TGTGCCAGATTACCTAGCGGGAGGGCCCGCGCCGGGGAGCTGTTTTTT	CARLPSGRARAGELFF	TRBD2	TRBJ2-2	TRBV19	.
TGTGCCAGCAGTTTTGAAGGAGCTAATCAGCCCCAGCATTTT	CASSFEGANQPQHF	.	TRBJ1-5	TRBV28	.
TGCAGTGCCAAGGGTCAGGGGGAGACCCAGTACTTC	CSAKGQGETQYF	.	TRBJ2-5	TRBV20-1	.
TGTGCCAGCAGCTCCCGGGTGTCGCGGGTGTCACCCCTCCACTTT	CASSSRVSRVSPLHF	.	TRBJ1-6	TRBV13	many
TGTACCTGGAGTGGTCCACTCGGGGGGAATCAGCCCCAGCATTTT	CTWSGPLGGNQPQHF	.	TRBJ1-5	TRBV30	.
TGTGCCAGCAGCTTAGTGGCCTCTCGGACAGGCAGATCCTACGAGCAGTACTTC	CASSLVASRTGRSYEQYF	TRBD1	TRBJ2-7	TRBV7-9	many
TGTGCCAGCAGCTTAGGGGCGGGGAGGGGGAACACTGAAGCTTTCTTT	CASSLGAGRGNTEAFF	.	TRBJ1-1	TRBV7-9	many
TGTGCCAGCAGCTCTACCGGGACAGGGTCAGGAAACACCATATATTTT	CASSSTGTGSGNTIYF	TRBD1	TRBJ1-3	TRBV10-2	few
TGTGCCAGTAGTATCGGTCTGTTGGGCGTACTCAGCGGGGAGCCGTTTTTT	CASSIGLLGVLSGEPFF	TRBD2	TRBJ2-2	TRBV19	.
TGTGCCAGCAGCCCCGGGACGGTAGGAGCTTTCTTT	CASSPGTVGAFF	.	TRBJ1-1	TRBV7-8	.
TGCAGTGCGCGCCCCCCATCTGGATATGGCTACACCTTC	CSARPPSGYGYTF	.	TRBJ1-2	TRBV20-1	few
TGTGCCAGCAAAAACAGGGAGGGCTACACCTTC	CASKNREGYTF	.	TRBJ1-2	TRBV6-4	.
TGTGCCAGCAGTCTAGTGGGGACAGTTGAAAACGAGCAGTACTTC	CASSLVGTVENEQYF	TRBD1	TRBJ2-7	TRBV2	.
TGTGCCAGCAGCTCCGAAACTGAAGCTTTCTTT	CASSSETEAFF	.	TRBJ1-1	TRBV7-9	many
TGTGCCATCAAGGGGGGGCAAGACGAGCAGTACTTC	CAIKGGQDEQYF	.	TRBJ2-7	TRBV10-3	.